The 30 T cell receptor beta chains given below trace back to one sample, sequenced in a study of cytomegalovirus exposure and HLA in healthy donors. The primer mix had 60 Vbeta and 13 Jbeta primers. Profiling relied on immunoSEQ multiplex PCR, and the TCRdb table lists in-frame clones only, not all of them. The table shows approximately 150,000 clones, with roughly 74% occurring only once. The sample taken for sequencing was PBMCs. The receptors derive from a woman between 40 and 50 years old in good health and CMV-seropositive.

CDR3 residues: CASSLWAAGLRGEQFF. In DNA, the CDR3 is TGTGCCAGCAGTTTATGGGCCGCAGGCCTTAGGGGTGAGCAGTTCTTC. The V call is TRBV28, the J call TRBJ2-1; the D gene is possibly TRBD1 (5 bases). Trimming left V 0 bases short and J 9 bases short, with 18 bases between. Germline loops: CDR1 MDHEN, CDR2 SYDVKM. The length of the CDR3 is 16 residues.

J is TRBJ2-3 and V is TRBV28; a weak D match, TRBD2 (6 bases). Germline CDR1 MDHEN, CDR2 SYDVKM. The CDR3 totals 16 residues. V gave up 2 bases and J gave up 1 base, with 13 bases separating them. The CDR3: CASSLMGGSGTDTQYF. CDR3 in DNA: TGTGCCAGCAGTTTAATGGGGGGTAGCGGCACAGATACGCAGTATTTT. The full variable domain, its missing parts supplied by reference TRBV28 and TRBJ2-3, is DVKVTQSSRYLVKRTGEKVFLECVQDMDHENMFWYRQDPGLGLRLIYFSYDVKMKEKGDIPEGYSVSREKKERFSLILESASTNQTSMYLCASSLMGGSGTDTQYFGPGTRLTVL.

This chain connects TRBV5-1 to TRBJ2-7, with unresolved D. This CDR3 comprises 13 residues. Germline-derived CDR1 and CDR2 are SGHRS and YFSETQ. Trimming cost V 5 bases and J 6 bases, with 15 bases left between them. CDR3 in amino acids: CASRIGSIGEQYF. The DNA of the CDR3 is TGCGCCAGCAGAATTGGTAGCATAGGCGAGCAGTACTTC.

The genes are TRBV18 and TRBJ2-7; 10 nucleotides agree with TRBD1. This CDR3 contains 16 residues. The V segment lost 2 bases and the J segment 4 bases; nucleotides outside the gene matches: 8. CDR1 and CDR2 (germline): KGHSH, LQKENI. The CDR3 coding sequence is TGTGCCAGCTCACCATATCCGGGACAGGGGACTTACGAGCAGTACTTC. Translated: CASSPYPGQGTYEQYF.

The V and J genes are TRBV7-9 and TRBJ2-2; 11 positions match TRBD1. The CDR3 contains 17 residues. The J segment lost 4 bases and the V segment lost 4 bases, leaving 8 bases of the junction unmatched. The germline V gene encodes CDR1 SEHNR and CDR2 FQNEAQ (reference sequence). This CDR3 reads CASSWITGTGGTGELFF. The DNA of the CDR3 is TGTGCCAGCAGCTGGATTACCGGGACAGGGGGCACCGGGGAGCTGTTTTTT.

The sample holds one count of this clone. The V and J genes are TRBV6-5 and TRBJ2-2; maybe TRBD2 (5 bases). V was trimmed by 0 bases and J by 4 bases, leaving 9 bases between them. CDR3 length equals 15 residues. Germline V lookup: CDR1 MNHEY, CDR2 SVGAGI. The CDR3 protein is CASSYSGSGTGELFF. As DNA, the CDR3 is TGTGCCAGCAGTTACTCGGGGAGCGGCACCGGGGAGCTGTTTTTT.

The chain has TRBV6-1 and TRBJ1-5; 7 bases are shared with TRBD1. J lost 4 bases, V lost 6 bases, and 6 bases had no gene match. Per the germline V gene, CDR1 is MNHNS and CDR2 is SASEGT. CDR3 size: 14 residues. In nucleotides, the CDR3 is TGTGCCAGCAGAAAGACAGGGAAAAATCAGCCCCAGCATTTT. Its translation: CASRKTGKNQPQHF.

The rearrangement uses TRBV2 and TRBJ2-1; TRBD1 is a possible D gene (5 bases). The germline V gene has CDR1 SNHLY and CDR2 FYNNEI. CDR3 length: 16 residues. Trimming left V 6 bases short and J 1 base short, with 16 bases between. This chain's CDR3 is CASRTRLDSSYNEQFF. CDR3 nucleotides: TGTGCCAGCAGGACCCGACTCGACAGTTCCTACAATGAGCAGTTCTTC.

The chain recombines TRBV27 with TRBJ2-5; D ambiguous. The germline V and J ends were trimmed by 1 base and 7 bases, with 4 bases remaining between them. Germline V gives CDR1 MNHEY, CDR2 SMNVEV (reference sequence). The CDR3 runs to 11 residues. This CDR3 is CASSLFGTQYF. CDR3 in DNA: TGTGCCAGCAGTTTATTCGGGACCCAGTACTTC.

The rearrangement links TRBV2 to TRBJ2-1, with 7 bases fitting TRBD2. The V segment lost 7 bases and the J segment 6 bases; nucleotides outside the gene matches: 9. The CDR3 covers 14 residues. Looked up from germline, CDR1 is SNHLY and CDR2 is FYNNEI. In DNA, the CDR3 is TGTGCCAGCACCCCGGGGGGATTACGCAATGAGCAGTTCTTC. Encoded protein: CASTPGGLRNEQFF.

This clone was seen a few times. V usage is TRBV5-6 and J usage is TRBJ2-5; weak D call: TRBD2 (6 bases). V was cut by 4 bases and J by 4 bases, with 11 bases left in between. CDR1 and CDR2 from the germline V gene are SGHDT and YYEEEE. The CDR3 runs to 13 residues. Written as DNA, the CDR3 is TGTGCCAGCAGCGGGAGTAGCGGAGAGACCCAGTACTTC. Its protein product is CASSGSSGETQYF.

The rearrangement joins TRBV7-9 to TRBJ2-1; 10 bases line up with TRBD1. This CDR3 is built from 15 residues. V lost 5 bases, J lost 4 bases, and 5 bases stayed unmatched. In germline, CDR1 is SEHNR, CDR2 FQNEAQ (reference sequence). CDR3 in amino acids: CASSERTGGYNEQFF. CDR3 in DNA: TGTGCCAGCAGCGAACGGACAGGGGGTTACAATGAGCAGTTCTTC. The full variable domain, its missing parts supplied by reference TRBV7-9 and TRBJ2-1, is DTGVSQNPRHKITKRGQNVTFRCDPISEHNRLYWYRQTLGQGPEFLTYFQNEAQLEKSRLLSDRFSAERPKGSFSTLEIQRTEQGDSAMYLCASSERTGGYNEQFFGPGTRLTVL.

J is TRBJ2-3 and V is TRBV5-6; 8 bases agree with TRBD1. V shed 4 bases, J shed 2 bases, and the junction held 6 bases outside the gene matches. This CDR3 has 15 amino acids. Per the germline V gene, CDR1 is SGHDT and CDR2 is YYEEEE. This CDR3 reads CASSHDRGYTDTQYF. CDR3 bases: TGTGCCAGCAGCCACGACAGGGGCTACACAGATACGCAGTATTTT.

This clone was found once. The rearrangement uses TRBV11-3 and TRBJ2-7; TRBD2 might be the D (5 bases). V gave up 1 base and J gave up 2 bases, with 21 bases separating them. The V gene's germline CDR1 is SGHNT and CDR2 YENEEA. This CDR3 is 18 amino acids long. In DNA, the CDR3 is TGTGCCAGCAGCTTAGTTTTCGAGGGCCACATACCCACCTACGAGCAGTACTTC. Translating it yields CASSLVFEGHIPTYEQYF.

This clone was counted a single time. The chain is built from TRBV6-1 and TRBJ1-5; TRBD1 aligns across 8 bases. J gave up 6 bases and V 2 bases, and 6 bases lay outside the gene matches. Per germline, CDR1 MNHNS and CDR2 SASEGT. This CDR3 comprises 15 residues. This chain's CDR3 is CASSEPTGAGQPQHF. The CDR3 DNA follows: TGTGCCAGCAGTGAACCGACAGGGGCTGGTCAGCCCCAGCATTTT.

The V and J genes are TRBV6-5 and TRBJ2-7; TRBD2 matches 8 bases. CDR3 size: 14 residues. CDR1 is MNHEY, CDR2 SVGAGI, per germline. V dropped 6 bases and J dropped 3; count of bases not matched to a gene: 7. The CDR3 here is CASSPKGLVYEQYF. In DNA form, the CDR3 reads TGTGCCAGCAGCCCGAAGGGACTAGTCTACGAGCAGTACTTC.

This sequence joins TRBV28 and TRBJ2-3, with 8 bases identical to TRBD1. The trim removed 4 bases at V and 3 bases at J, leaving 6 bases unmatched. Germline loops: CDR1 MDHEN, CDR2 SYDVKM. There are 15 residues in the CDR3. CDR3 sequence reads: CASSSWTGRTDTQYF. CDR3 nucleotide sequence: TGTGCCAGCAGTTCCTGGACAGGGAGGACAGATACGCAGTATTTT.

The J gene is TRBJ2-1, the V gene TRBV5-5; D perhaps matches TRBD2 (6 bases). The V gene lost 3 bases and the J gene lost 1 base, with 11 bases spanning the gap. The CDR3 loop spans 15 amino acids. Germline V gene data show CDR1 as SGHKS and CDR2 as YYEKEE (reference sequence). The CDR3 here is CASSSGTPSYNEQFF. The CDR3 coding sequence is TGTGCCAGCAGCTCCGGGACTCCTTCCTACAATGAGCAGTTCTTC.

This sequence joins TRBV2 and TRBJ2-3; perhaps TRBD2 as D (5 bases). This CDR3 is built from 15 residues. V lost 10 bases and J 3 bases, leaving 20 bases between the germline ends. Looked up from germline, CDR1 is SNHLY and CDR2 is FYNNEI. CDR3 residues: CAIQRQERETDTQYF. CDR3 DNA: TGTGCCATCCAAAGGCAGGAAAGGGAGACAGATACGCAGTATTTT.

This chain connects TRBV7-9 to TRBJ1-1; D gene ambiguous. Germline V gives CDR1 SEHNR, CDR2 FQNEAQ (reference sequence). CDR3 length: 12 residues. Between the trimmed V and J ends, which lost 1 base and 7 bases, there was a span of 7 bases. The CDR3 sequence is CASSLGAGEAFF. The DNA of the CDR3 is TGTGCCAGCAGCTTAGGGGCAGGTGAAGCTTTCTTT.

The chain is built from TRBV10-2 and TRBJ2-1; a possible D gene is TRBD2 (6 bases). Per the germline V gene, CDR1 is WSHSY and CDR2 is SAAADI. This CDR3 is built from 12 residues. V lost 8 bases, J lost 9 bases, and 14 bases lay in between. The CDR3 loop reads CASGPGSPEQFF. In DNA form, the CDR3 reads TGCGCCAGCGGCCCCGGGAGTCCTGAGCAGTTCTTC.

V is TRBV30 and J is TRBJ2-1; 15 positions agree with TRBD2. Germline CDR1 reads GTSNPN; CDR2 reads SVGIG (reference sequence). There are 19 residues in the CDR3. The trim removed 5 bases at V and 4 bases at J, leaving 15 bases unmatched. CDR3 nucleotides: TGTGCCTGGGGTTTACTCCGGACTAGCGGGAGGGCCGCTTACAATGAGCAGTTCTTC. This encodes CAWGLLRTSGRAAYNEQFF.

The rearrangement uses TRBV11-2 and TRBJ2-7; no clear D. In germline, CDR1 is SGHAT, CDR2 FQNNGV. CDR3 length: 14 residues. V was pared by 0 bases and J by 0 bases, with 6 bases between. In DNA form, the CDR3 reads TGTGCCAGCAGCTTAGATCTTCCCTCCTACGAGCAGTACTTC. Amino acids: CASSLDLPSYEQYF. Full variable domain (missing parts from reference TRBV11-2 and TRBJ2-7): EAGVAQSPRYKIIEKRQSVAFWCNPISGHATLYWYQQILGQGPKLLIQFQNNGVVDDSQLPKDRFSAERLKGVDSTLKIQPAKLEDSAVYLCASSLDLPSYEQYFGPGTRLTVT.

The rearrangement links TRBV28 to TRBJ2-1, with TRBD1 as a possible D gene (6 bases). The CDR3 loop spans 13 amino acids. Per the germline V gene, CDR1 is MDHEN and CDR2 is SYDVKM. Trimming took off 7 bases at V and 4 bases at J, with 11 bases between the two ends. The CDR3 DNA reads as TGTGCCAGCACCACAGGGACGTACAATGAGCAGTTCTTC. Translation gives CASTTGTYNEQFF.

The chain uses TRBV10-3 and TRBJ2-7, with D possibly matching TRBD1 (5 bases). Trimming took off 6 bases at V and 0 bases at J, with 15 bases between the two ends. CDR3 length equals 15 residues. CDR1 is ENHRY and CDR2 is SYGVKD in the germline V gene. The CDR3: CAIRIDRTVSYEQYF. CDR3 coding DNA: TGTGCCATCAGAATAGACAGAACTGTCTCCTACGAGCAGTACTTC.

The table lists this clone with a few counts. The V gene is TRBV6-6, the J gene TRBJ1-4, with 7 nucleotides matching TRBD1. V lost 2 bases, J lost 14 bases, and 8 bases stayed unmatched. The germline gives CDR1 MNHNY, CDR2 SVGAGI (reference sequence). The CDR3 spans 13 residues. CDR3 DNA sequence: TGTGCCAGCAGTTACCCCGAGGGGGCCTACCTGTTTTTT. Translating gives CASSYPEGAYLFF.

This chain links TRBV6-1 with TRBJ1-4, with a tentative D call TRBD1 (5 bases). Germline V gene data show CDR1 as MNHNS and CDR2 as SASEGT. This CDR3 has 17 residues. V lost 1 base and J lost 4, with 16 bases in between. In DNA form, the CDR3 reads TGTGCCAGCAGTGAAGAGTCTAGACAGCTATATAATGAAAAACTGTTTTTT. Amino acids: CASSEESRQLYNEKLFF.

The chain combines TRBV21-1 with TRBJ2-7; TRBD1 reflects the table's D call only, with no check against the DNA. TRBV21-1 is a listed pseudogene. This CDR3 is built from 18 residues. The CDR3 region is CASSRAFRQGGLSYEQYF. CDR3 bases: TGTGCCAGCAGCAGAGCCTTTCGACAGGGGGGTCTCTCCTACGAGCAGTACTTC.

The chain combines TRBV28 with TRBJ2-7; 10 bases are a match to TRBD2. Germline loops: CDR1 MDHEN, CDR2 SYDVKM. The trim removed 8 bases at V and 5 bases at J, leaving 18 bases unmatched. The CDR3 runs to 17 residues. CDR3 residues: CASSPEEGLAGVHEQYF. For the CDR3, the DNA is TGTGCCAGCTCCCCGGAGGAGGGTCTAGCGGGAGTACACGAGCAGTACTTC.

The CDR3 region is CASSAIGGNTEAFF. CDR3 DNA sequence: TGTGCCAGCAGCGCCATCGGGGGGAACACTGAAGCTTTCTTT. The chain recombines TRBV9 with TRBJ1-1, with D maybe TRBD1 (5 bases). This CDR3 comprises 14 residues. Germline V gives CDR1 SGDLS, CDR2 YYNGEE. Trimming left V 3 bases short and J 1 base short, with 10 bases between.